One and the same sample provided the 2 T cell receptor beta chains below, sequenced in a study of early T cells in non-severe SARS-CoV-2 infection. TCRdb called the 5' RACE reads again in MiXCR, with one record for every CDR3 protein. In the table there are some 25,000 distinct CDR3 sequences, 5.5% of which are singletons. Sequenced: whole blood. The receptors shown here come from an adult who was a healthcare worker with PCR-confirmed SARS-CoV-2 infection or an uninfected control (not recorded which).

The sample holds a few counts of this clonotype. The V call is TRBV19, the J call TRBJ2-3; 8 bases match TRBD1. V shed 5 bases and J 0 bases; nucleotides not matched to a gene: 10. CDR1 and CDR2 from the germline V gene are LNHDA and SQIVND (reference sequence). CDR3 length: 17 residues. CDR3 residues: CASSSTLGQGSTDTQYF. DNA for the CDR3: TGTGCCAGTAGTTCTACCCTTGGACAGGGCAGCACAGATACGCAGTATTTT. Variable domain in full (rest from reference TRBV19 and TRBJ2-3): DGGITQSPKYLFRKEGQNVTLSCEQNLNHDAMYWYRQDPGQGLRLIYYSQIVNDFQKGDIAEGYSVSREKKESFPLTVTSAQKNPTAFYLCASSSTLGQGSTDTQYFGPGTRLTVL.

This clonotype was recorded many times. The chain is built from TRBV20-1 and TRBJ2-7; TRBD1 matches at 9 bases. Unmatched junction bases numbered 4, after V lost 0 bases and J lost 7 bases. Germline CDR1 and CDR2: DFQATT and SNEGSKA (reference sequence). CDR3 size: 13 residues. In DNA, the CDR3 is TGCAGTGCTAGAGAACAGGGGGCAGGGGAGCAGTACTTC. Protein: CSAREQGAGEQYF.